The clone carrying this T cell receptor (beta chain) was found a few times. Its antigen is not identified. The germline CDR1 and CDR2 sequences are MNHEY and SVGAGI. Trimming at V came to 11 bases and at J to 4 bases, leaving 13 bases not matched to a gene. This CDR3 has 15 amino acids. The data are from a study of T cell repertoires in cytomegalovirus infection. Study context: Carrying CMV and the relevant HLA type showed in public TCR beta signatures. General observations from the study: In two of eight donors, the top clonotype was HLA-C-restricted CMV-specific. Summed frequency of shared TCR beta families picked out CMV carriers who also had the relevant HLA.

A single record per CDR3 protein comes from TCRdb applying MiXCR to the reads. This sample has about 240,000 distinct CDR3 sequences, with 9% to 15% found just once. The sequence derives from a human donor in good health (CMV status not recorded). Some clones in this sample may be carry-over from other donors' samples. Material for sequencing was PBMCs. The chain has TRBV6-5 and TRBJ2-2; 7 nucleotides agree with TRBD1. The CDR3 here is CAVHGWTGRTGELFF. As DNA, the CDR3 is TGTGCCGTACACGGGTGGACAGGCCGCACCGGGGAGCTGTTTTTT.